The clone carrying this T cell receptor (beta chain) was seen only a few times. Original handling: Samples ranged from about 23,224 to 690,600 TCRs, with a median of approximately 91,000. Via MiXCR, TCRdb re-called the RACE reads, giving one row per CDR3 protein. What appears here as the V and J calls and clone size reflects TCRdb's work, not the paper's. The profile shows around 300,000 distinct CDR3 sequences, 7.7% of them singletons. The data were obtained in a study of human T cells and chemical hapten exposure. Regarding time point: pre-sensitization, week 0. Treatment: therapeutic diphenylcyclopropenone sensitization with weekly scalp DPC. V lost 5 bases and J lost 1; bases outside the gene matches: 10. The germline V gene has CDR1 SGHAT and CDR2 FQNNGV. The CDR3 loop spans 18 amino acids.

Sequenced material: whole blood, taken in connection with sensitization to the hapten diphenylcyclopropenone (DPC). The sequence came from a man between 18 and 35 years old with alopecia areata. Some clones in this sample may be carry-over from other donors' samples. The chain is built from TRBV11-2 and TRBJ2-6, with 8 positions matching TRBD1. The CDR3 is CASSPARQGISGANVLTF. The CDR3 nucleotides read TGTGCCAGCAGCCCAGCCAGACAGGGGATTTCTGGGGCCAACGTCCTGACTTTC.